The entry below describes one T cell receptor (beta chain). The antigen remains undetermined. Trimming removed 4 bases from V and 4 bases from J, with 16 bases in between. Germline-derived CDR1 and CDR2 are LGHNA and YNFKEQ. The CDR3 is made up of 15 amino acids. The data originate from a study of shared clonotypes between healthy human individuals. Broader study findings: Relative to clonotypes present in all four donors, those not shared had lower generation probabilities. Larger estimated richness was generally recorded for naive subsets relative to memory subsets. Clonotype sharing across several donors was observed for approximately 5% of naive CD4 clonotypes.

The naive CD8 subset, CD45RO-negative cells positively selected for CCR7, excluded terminally differentiated effector memory CD45RA+ cells. Measured with immunoSEQ multiplex PCR; TCRdb has only the in-frame clones, and not every one. This table has some 2,000,000 clones, approximately 94% appearing once. The source is a man younger than 35 in good health. The chain carries TRBV4-2 and TRBJ1-1, with no clear D. Sequencing was carried out using naive CD8+ T cells sorted from blood. CDR3 residues: CASSPDEWGATEAFF. The CDR3 DNA is TGTGCCAGCAGCCCAGACGAGTGGGGAGCCACTGAAGCTTTCTTT.